Shown below are 26 T cell receptor beta chains from a single sample sequenced in a study of blood T cell repertoires in COVID-19. Sequencing used immunoSEQ multiplex PCR; TCRdb keeps in-frame clones, though not all of them. The data contain 200,000 to 300,000 clones, approximately 80% of them singletons. Sequenced: peripheral blood. The receptors derive from a human donor in a cohort sampled during active COVID-19.

V is TRBV6-5 and J is TRBJ1-5; TRBD1 matches at 11 bases. Germline V lookup: CDR1 MNHEY, CDR2 SVGAGI. The CDR3 has 15 amino acids. The J segment lost 3 bases and the V segment lost 6 bases, leaving 4 bases of the junction unmatched. The CDR3 spells CASSQDRGPNQPQHF. For the CDR3, the DNA is TGTGCCAGCAGCCAGGACAGGGGGCCCAATCAGCCCCAGCATTTT.

The chain links TRBV4-3 to TRBJ2-7, with D possibly TRBD2 on 7 matching bases. The CDR3 totals 16 residues. Germline CDR1 and CDR2: LGHNA and YSLEER. The V end was cut by 3 bases, the J end by 4 bases, with 19 bases between. The DNA for the CDR3 is TGCGCCAGCAGCCAGATCTGGGGGGGCCCCGGGTACGAGCAGTACTTC. Translating gives CASSQIWGGPGYEQYF.

This chain uses TRBV7-2 with TRBJ2-1; D unresolved. The CDR3 contains 13 residues. The V gene's germline CDR1 is SGHTA and CDR2 FQGNSA. V lost 5 bases to trimming and J lost 5 bases, with 10 bases between them. The CDR3: CASSEKLHNEQFF. The CDR3 nucleotides are TGTGCCAGCAGCGAAAAGCTACACAATGAGCAGTTCTTC.

This chain links TRBV28 with TRBJ1-2; D may be TRBD1 (6 bases). The CDR3 runs 14 residues. Germline V gives CDR1 MDHEN, CDR2 SYDVKM. Trimming removed 2 bases from V and 2 bases from J, with 9 bases in between. The CDR3 coding sequence is TGTGCCAGCAGTTTACACAGGGTGAACTATGGCTACACCTTC. It yields the protein CASSLHRVNYGYTF.

The gene calls are TRBV9 and TRBJ2-1, with 9 nucleotides matching TRBD2. The trim removed 0 bases at V and 10 bases at J, leaving 17 bases unmatched. Germline assignment: CDR1 SGDLS and CDR2 YYNGEE. The CDR3 extends over 18 amino acids. CDR3 sequence reads: CASSVDYLRWREGGEQFF. CDR3 coding DNA: TGTGCCAGCAGCGTAGATTATCTGAGGTGGCGGGAGGGCGGAGAGCAGTTCTTC.

The rearrangement links TRBV7-3 to TRBJ2-7; 11 bases match TRBD2. V was clipped by 2 bases and J by 3 bases; unmatched bases: 3. There are 15 residues in the CDR3. Germline CDR1 and CDR2: SGHTA and FQGTGA. CDR3 amino acids: CASSLELAGDYEQYF. As DNA, the CDR3 is TGTGCCAGCAGCTTAGAACTAGCGGGAGACTACGAGCAGTACTTC. Full variable domain (missing parts from reference TRBV7-3 and TRBJ2-7): GAGVSQTPSNKVTEKGKYVELRCDPISGHTALYWYRQSLGQGPEFLIYFQGTGAADDSGLPNDRFFAVRPEGSVSTLKIQRTERGDSAVYLCASSLELAGDYEQYFGPGTRLTVT.

This rearrangement joins TRBV6-5 to TRBJ2-7; TRBD1 matches 8 bases. Looked up from germline, CDR1 is MNHEY and CDR2 is SVGAGI. The junction had 10 bases not matched to a gene; V was cut back by 6 bases and J by 3 bases. The CDR3 extends over 15 amino acids. CDR3 residues: CASRLGQGAFYEQYF. The CDR3 bases are TGTGCCAGCAGGTTAGGTCAGGGGGCGTTCTACGAGCAGTACTTC.

The J gene is TRBJ1-3, the V gene TRBV27; 9 bases map to TRBD1. Germline V lookup: CDR1 MNHEY, CDR2 SMNVEV (reference sequence). CDR3 size: 15 residues. With 4 bases clipped from V and 3 bases from J, the junction kept 4 bases outside the gene matches. The CDR3 reads CASSSQGAIGNTIYF. The CDR3 coding sequence is TGTGCCAGCAGTTCACAGGGGGCGATTGGAAACACCATATATTTT.

The chain links TRBV7-9 to TRBJ2-4; 8 bases are a match to TRBD2. The germline gives CDR1 SEHNR, CDR2 FQNEAQ (reference sequence). The trim removed 1 base at V and 8 bases at J, leaving 1 base unmatched. The length of the CDR3 is 13 residues. The CDR3 DNA reads as TGTGCCAGCAGCTTAGTCGGGGGGGACATTCAGTACTTC. Protein sequence: CASSLVGGDIQYF.

This sequence joins TRBV6-2 or TRBV6-3 and TRBJ2-7; D is possibly TRBD2 (6 bases). The CDR3 spans 14 residues. The V end lost 2 bases, the J end lost 5 bases, and 13 bases lay between the germline ends. From germline, CDR1 is MNHEY and CDR2 SVGEGT. CDR3 in amino acids: CASSYPGGSNEQYF. Written as DNA, the CDR3 is TGTGCCAGCAGTTACCCTGGGGGGTCCAACGAGCAGTACTTC.

The rearrangement uses TRBV14 and TRBJ2-2, with a tentative D call TRBD2 (6 bases). The germline V gene encodes CDR1 SGHDN and CDR2 FVKESK. The CDR3 has 18 amino acids. Trimming pared 1 base from V and 6 bases from J, leaving 21 bases between. The CDR3 reads CASSQGGGMSFLAGELFF. The DNA of the CDR3 is TGTGCCAGCAGCCAAGGGGGCGGGATGTCATTCTTGGCCGGGGAGCTGTTTTTT. Filled out from reference TRBV14 and TRBJ2-2, the complete variable domain reads EAGVTQFPSHSVIEKGQTVTLRCDPISGHDNLYWYRRVMGKEIKFLLHFVKESKQDESGMPNNRFLAERTGGTYSTLKVQPAELEDSGVYFCASSQGGGMSFLAGELFFGEGSRLTVL.

The chain employs TRBV9 and TRBJ2-5; 9 bases are a match to TRBD2. V lost 0 bases to trimming and J lost 5 bases; unmatched junction nucleotides: 8. Germline V lookup: CDR1 SGDLS, CDR2 YYNGEE. This CDR3 is built from 16 residues. In nucleotides, the CDR3 is TGTGCCAGCAGCGTAGACGTTAGCGGGGGAGGTGAGACCCAGTACTTC. It is translated as CASSVDVSGGGETQYF.

This clone was counted a few times. CDR3 sequence: CAISDLTRSYEQYF. The CDR3 region has the DNA TGTGCCATCAGTGACCTAACTCGCTCCTACGAGCAGTACTTC. This chain links TRBV10-3 with TRBJ2-7; D is unresolved. V was trimmed by 3 bases and J by 0 bases, leaving 9 bases between them. CDR3 size: 14 residues. The germline gives CDR1 ENHRY, CDR2 SYGVKD.

This chain joins TRBV5-4 and TRBJ2-1, with D possibly being TRBD2 (6 bases). Germline V CDR1 and CDR2: SGHNT, YYREEE (reference sequence). The V end was cut by 2 bases, the J end by 3 bases, with 12 bases between. The CDR3 is 15 amino acids. CDR3 DNA: TGTGCCAGCAGCTTCGGAGGGAACCACTACAATGAGCAGTTCTTC. This codes for CASSFGGNHYNEQFF.

The V gene is TRBV12-3 or TRBV12-4, the J gene TRBJ1-2; tentative D call: TRBD1 (6 bases). V lost 7 bases and J lost 5, with 14 bases in between. The CDR3 contains 13 residues. CDR3 sequence: CASTNQGLYGYTF. The DNA of the CDR3 is TGTGCCAGCACCAATCAGGGGTTATATGGCTACACCTTC.

The V and J genes are TRBV28 and TRBJ1-5, with a weak D call TRBD1 (5 bases). Between the trimmed V and J ends, which lost 5 bases and 7 bases, there was a span of 15 bases. This CDR3 contains 14 residues. Germline-derived CDR1 and CDR2 are MDHEN and SYDVKM. This CDR3 is CASSPSRVVQPQHF. DNA of the CDR3: TGTGCCAGCAGTCCCTCCAGGGTTGTCCAGCCCCAGCATTTT.

This chain uses TRBV7-9 with TRBJ1-2, with D possibly TRBD1 on 6 matching bases. V was clipped by 4 bases and J by 3 bases, with 12 bases between them. The germline V gene has CDR1 SEHNR and CDR2 FQNEAQ (reference sequence). CDR3 size: 14 residues. This chain's CDR3 is CASSSTGADYGYTF. The CDR3 DNA follows: TGTGCCAGCAGCTCGACAGGTGCGGACTATGGCTACACCTTC.

The chain recombines TRBV6-6 with TRBJ2-7; 9 bases agree with TRBD1. CDR1 and CDR2 from the germline V gene are MNHNY and SVGAGI (reference sequence). This CDR3 has 15 amino acids. With 5 bases clipped from V and 3 bases from J, the junction kept 8 bases outside the gene matches. CDR3 region: CASSPPRDRDYEQYF. CDR3 bases: TGTGCCAGCAGTCCACCACGGGACAGGGACTACGAGCAGTACTTC.

J is TRBJ2-3 and V is TRBV7-3; 10 bases are shared with TRBD2. The length of the CDR3 is 15 residues. Looked up from germline, CDR1 is SGHTA and CDR2 is FQGTGA. The V and J ends lost 1 base and 4 bases, in that order; junction bases with no gene match: 2. The CDR3 sequence: CASSLRLAGADTQYF. The CDR3 DNA reads TGTGCCAGCAGCTTAAGGCTAGCGGGAGCAGATACGCAGTATTTT.

In its sample, this clone was seen a few times. The gene calls are TRBV7-9 and TRBJ1-2; 8 bases map to TRBD1. V lost 5 bases to trimming and J lost 4 bases; unmatched junction nucleotides: 15. CDR1 and CDR2 (germline): SEHNR, FQNEAQ (reference sequence). This CDR3 contains 17 residues. The CDR3 is CASSPPDRGQIVYGYTF. Written as DNA, the CDR3 is TGTGCCAGCAGCCCCCCCGACAGGGGACAGATCGTCTATGGCTACACCTTC.

The chain has TRBV4-2 and TRBJ2-1; 11 nucleotides align to TRBD2. CDR3 size: 17 residues. Germline trimming cut 4 bases from V and 1 base from J; bases unmatched to any gene: 6. Germline CDR1 LGHNA, CDR2 YNFKEQ. The CDR3 DNA is TGTGCCAGCAGCCGAGGACTAGCGGGTACATCCTACAATGAGCAGTTCTTC. Its translation: CASSRGLAGTSYNEQFF.

The gene calls are TRBV27 and TRBJ1-6, with 7 bases fitting TRBD1. CDR3 length equals 15 residues. CDR1 is MNHEY and CDR2 is SMNVEV in the germline V gene (reference sequence). The ends lost 7 bases at V and 7 bases at J; junction bases unmatched: 10. The CDR3 DNA follows: TGTGCCAGCACCTCACGGGGACAGAGAAATTCACCCCTCCACTTT. Its translation: CASTSRGQRNSPLHF.

This chain joins TRBV19 and TRBJ1-6, with TRBD1 identical over 7 bases. The CDR3 sequence is 16 residues long. Germline trimming cut 10 bases from V and 5 bases from J; bases unmatched to any gene: 14. Per the germline V gene, CDR1 is LNHDA and CDR2 is SQIVND (reference sequence). This chain's CDR3 is CATTKGTGANNSPLHF. For the CDR3, the DNA is TGTGCCACCACAAAAGGAACAGGGGCGAATAATTCACCCCTCCACTTT.

This clone appeared once. The chain joins TRBV24-1 to TRBJ2-2; 10 bases agree with TRBD2. V was pared by 3 bases and J by 7 bases, with 7 bases of the junction left unmatched. The CDR3 spans 16 residues. Germline assignment: CDR1 KGHDR and CDR2 SFDVKD. This CDR3 reads CATSDSGRAKGGELFF. The CDR3 DNA sequence: TGTGCCACCAGTGATAGCGGGAGGGCCAAGGGCGGGGAGCTGTTTTTT.

The chain has TRBV6-1 and TRBJ1-3, with D unresolved. CDR3 size: 16 residues. Germline-derived CDR1 and CDR2 are MNHNS and SASEGT. V lost 2 bases and J 0 bases, leaving 11 bases between the germline ends. The CDR3 DNA reads TGTGCCAGCAGTGAAATTGAGGTCCACTCTGGAAACACCATATATTTT. Protein: CASSEIEVHSGNTIYF.

DNA for the CDR3: TGCGCCAGCAGCGGGGGACTAGCGGGAGGGTGGCAAGAGACCCAGTACTTC. Translated, it gives CASSGGLAGGWQETQYF. The chain carries TRBV5-1 and TRBJ2-5; 16 nucleotides align to TRBD2. The CDR3 spans 17 residues. In germline, CDR1 is SGHRS, CDR2 YFSETQ. J gave up 2 bases and V 4 bases, and 5 bases lay outside the gene matches.